One sample yielded the 28 T cell receptor beta chains listed below, sequenced in a study of T cells after posttransplantation cyclophosphamide. Using immunoSEQ multiplex PCR, the repertoire was profiled, and TCRdb retains in-frame clones only, with some absent. The sample holds tens of thousands of clones, 93% seen once. What was sequenced was PBMCs. These receptors all stem from a woman in her twenties or thirties in good health and a related stem cell transplant donor.

The V gene is TRBV19, the J gene TRBJ1-5; D remains unclear. The V end was cut by 3 bases, the J end by 7 bases, with 7 bases between. The length of the CDR3 is 12 residues. CDR1 and CDR2 (germline): LNHDA, SQIVND (reference sequence). The CDR3 here is CASSIWRQPQHF. The CDR3 nucleotides read TGTGCCAGTAGTATTTGGCGGCAGCCCCAGCATTTT.

The chain recombines TRBV5-1 with TRBJ2-7; D is unresolved. The V and J ends lost 0 bases and 11 bases respectively, with 9 bases between them. CDR3 length: 11 amino acids. CDR1 and CDR2 from the germline V gene are SGHRS and YFSETQ. Here the CDR3 reads CASSLDSAEYF. The CDR3 DNA reads as TGCGCCAGCAGCTTGGACAGTGCGGAGTACTTC.

The CDR3 loop is CASGLVRESYTEAFF. The CDR3 bases are TGTGCTAGTGGTTTGGTACGGGAGAGCTACACTGAAGCTTTCTTT. This chain uses TRBV12-5 with TRBJ1-1; D not certain. The length of the CDR3 is 15 residues. Per germline, CDR1 LGHNT and CDR2 FRNRAP. V was cut by 0 bases and J by 3 bases, with 11 bases left in between. The complete variable domain, with remaining parts taken from reference TRBV12-5 and TRBJ1-1, reads DARVTQTPRHKVTEMGQEVTMRCQPILGHNTVFWYRQTMMQGLELLAYFRNRAPLDDSGMPKDRFSAEMPDATLATLKIQPSEPRDSAVYFCASGLVRESYTEAFFGQGTRLTVV.

The genes are TRBV19 and TRBJ2-5, with D perhaps TRBD2 (5 bases). V was cut by 6 bases and J by 2 bases, with 13 bases left in between. Germline V gene data show CDR1 as LNHDA and CDR2 as SQIVND (reference sequence). The CDR3 totals 14 residues. The CDR3 loop is CASSPEAPQETQYF. CDR3 sequence (DNA): TGTGCCAGTAGCCCGGAGGCCCCTCAAGAGACCCAGTACTTC.

The chain's CDR3 is CASSPDRGGVGELFF. CDR3 DNA sequence: TGTGCCAGCAGCCCCGACAGGGGAGGGGTCGGGGAGCTGTTTTTT. V usage is TRBV11-2 and J usage is TRBJ2-2; D may be TRBD1 (8 bases). V lost 5 bases and J lost 7, with 17 bases in between. The germline gives CDR1 SGHAT, CDR2 FQNNGV. The CDR3 extends over 15 amino acids.

V usage is TRBV6-5 and J usage is TRBJ2-2; 10 nucleotides line up with TRBD1. Germline lookup yields CDR1 MNHEY and CDR2 SVGAGI. With V trimmed by 8 bases and J by 5 bases, 5 bases remained unmatched. The CDR3 is 14 amino acids. The CDR3 loop is CASWDRGGTGELFF. The CDR3 DNA reads TGTGCCAGCTGGGACAGGGGTGGAACCGGGGAGCTGTTTTTT.

This clone was seen once. The junction departs from germline at one end; a sequencing error may be responsible. Other nucleotide sequences from this sample produce the same CDR3. Here the CDR3 DNA reads TGTGCCACCAGTAGAGATCGAGGGGTTGGAAACACCATATATTTT. As protein: CATSRDRGVGNTIYF. The J gene is TRBJ1-3, the V gene TRBV15; a weak D match, TRBD1 (5 bases). Germline CDR1 is LNHNV and CDR2 is YYDKDF (reference sequence). The CDR3 loop spans 15 amino acids.

The chain combines TRBV6-5 with TRBJ2-3; TRBD1 agrees at 7 bases. V trimming: 8 bases; J trimming: 0 bases; junction bases outside the gene matches: 2. CDR1 is MNHEY and CDR2 is SVGAGI in the germline V gene. There are 13 residues in the CDR3. CDR3 bases: TGTGCCAGCCGGACAGGCAGCACAGATACGCAGTATTTT. Its protein is CASRTGSTDTQYF.

The rearrangement links TRBV11-2 to TRBJ2-7, with D possibly TRBD1 on 6 matching bases. The V and J ends lost 5 bases and 0 bases respectively, with 11 bases between them. Germline V gene lookup returns CDR1 SGHAT and CDR2 FQNNGV. There are 14 residues in the CDR3. CDR3 nucleotide sequence: TGTGCCAGCAGCGTCCCGGACAGCTCCTACGAGCAGTACTTC. Translating gives CASSVPDSSYEQYF.

The chain couples TRBV10-3 to TRBJ1-5; 8 positions agree with TRBD1. CDR1 and CDR2 from the germline V gene are ENHRY and SYGVKD. The CDR3 spans 13 residues. The V and J ends lost 4 bases and 6 bases, in that order; junction bases with no gene match: 2. Here the CDR3 DNA reads TGTGCCATCAGTGGCACAGGGGGTCAGCCCCAGCATTTT. This translates into CAISGTGGQPQHF.

This chain uses TRBV28 with TRBJ2-1; 7 bases line up with TRBD2. After removal of 6 bases from V and 0 bases from J, the junction contained 8 bases not matched to a gene. The CDR3 is 16 amino acids. The V gene's germline CDR1 is MDHEN and CDR2 SYDVKM. In DNA form, the CDR3 reads TGTGCCAGCAGCCGGCGGGGGACGAGCTCCTACAATGAGCAGTTCTTC. It yields the protein CASSRRGTSSYNEQFF.

The genes are TRBV2 and TRBJ2-3; D remains unclear. This CDR3 has 13 amino acids. V was clipped by 1 base and J by 11 bases, with 13 bases between them. The germline CDR1 and CDR2 sequences are SNHLY and FYNNEI. CDR3 coding DNA: TGTGCCAGCAGTGAAGGACTGCCTGAGAGGCAGTATTTT. It encodes CASSEGLPERQYF.

The V gene is TRBV30, the J gene TRBJ1-6, with unresolved D. CDR3 size: 12 residues. V was pared by 0 bases and J by 9 bases, with 6 bases between. CDR1 and CDR2 from the germline V gene are GTSNPN and SVGIG (reference sequence). The CDR3 bases are TGTGCCTGGAGTGTGGGGTCTTCACCCCTCCACTTT. Its translation is CAWSVGSSPLHF. Complete variable domain (other parts from reference TRBV30 and TRBJ1-6): SQTIHQWPATLVQPVGSPLSLECTVEGTSNPNLYWYRQAAGRGLQLLFYSVGIGQISSEVPQNLSASRPQDRQFILSSKKLLLSDSGFYLCAWSVGSSPLHFGNGTRLTVT.

This clone appeared a single time. The chain recombines TRBV7-2 with TRBJ1-5; D may be TRBD1 (5 bases). Germline loops: CDR1 SGHTA, CDR2 FQGNSA. Trimming shortened V by 4 bases and J by 7 bases, and 14 bases separated the two germline ends. This CDR3 region has 14 residues. Here the CDR3 reads CASSSSWGGQPQHF. In DNA form, the CDR3 reads TGTGCCAGCAGCTCCTCTTGGGGGGGACAGCCCCAGCATTTT.

The V and J genes are TRBV28 and TRBJ2-7, with TRBD1 matching 7 bases. V lost 6 bases to trimming and J lost 5 bases; unmatched junction nucleotides: 4. The length of the CDR3 is 12 residues. Germline CDR1 is MDHEN and CDR2 is SYDVKM. CDR3 DNA sequence: TGTGCCAGCAGGTCAGGGGGAAACGAGCAGTACTTC. Amino acid sequence: CASRSGGNEQYF.

V usage is TRBV28 and J usage is TRBJ1-1; possible D gene TRBD1, 6 bases. The germline gives CDR1 MDHEN, CDR2 SYDVKM. The CDR3 extends over 14 amino acids. V lost 6 bases and J 0 bases, leaving 11 bases between the germline ends. The CDR3 reads CASRTGPMNTEAFF. In nucleotides, the CDR3 is TGTGCCAGCAGGACAGGCCCTATGAACACTGAAGCTTTCTTT. Complete variable domain (other parts from reference TRBV28 and TRBJ1-1): DVKVTQSSRYLVKRTGEKVFLECVQDMDHENMFWYRQDPGLGLRLIYFSYDVKMKEKGDIPEGYSVSREKKERFSLILESASTNQTSMYLCASRTGPMNTEAFFGQGTRLTVV.

The chain recombines TRBV11-2 with TRBJ1-1; D is undetermined. V gave up 1 base and J gave up 4 bases, with 1 base separating them. This CDR3 has 11 residues. Germline lookup yields CDR1 SGHAT and CDR2 FQNNGV. CDR3 protein: CASSLVTEAFF. CDR3 nucleotides: TGTGCCAGCAGCTTAGTCACTGAAGCTTTCTTT.

CDR3 sequence (DNA): TGTGCCAGCAAGAGTCCAGGGGCAGATACGCAGTATTTT. The encoded protein is CASKSPGADTQYF. The chain is built from TRBV6-5 and TRBJ2-3, with D tentatively TRBD1 (6 bases). In germline, CDR1 is MNHEY, CDR2 SVGAGI. The CDR3 extends over 13 amino acids. Trimming removed 7 bases from V and 4 bases from J, with 12 bases in between.

This clone was observed a single time. The chain joins TRBV6-6 to TRBJ2-5; 11 positions match TRBD2. The CDR3 length is 15 residues. V dropped 4 bases and J dropped 3; count of bases not matched to a gene: 4. Germline CDR1 is MNHNY and CDR2 is SVGAGI (reference sequence). In nucleotides, the CDR3 is TGTGCCAGCAGTTTCCCTAGCGGGGGGAAAGAGACCCAGTACTTC. Residues: CASSFPSGGKETQYF.

The V and J genes are TRBV5-1 and TRBJ2-1, with D possibly matching TRBD2 (5 bases). Germline values: CDR1 SGHRS, CDR2 YFSETQ. Trimming pared 2 bases from V and 7 bases from J, leaving 7 bases between. The CDR3 consists of 12 residues. Written as DNA, the CDR3 is TGCGCCAGCAGCTTAACTAGGAATGAGCAGTTCTTC. Its translation is CASSLTRNEQFF.

The gene calls are TRBV7-8 and TRBJ2-2; no definite D call. Germline-derived CDR1 and CDR2 are SGHVS and FQNEAQ. V was shortened by 5 bases and J by 6 bases, with 13 bases between the two germline ends. The CDR3 contains 14 residues. This CDR3 is CASSLPGGSGELFF. The CDR3 DNA reads as TGTGCCAGCAGCCTACCAGGCGGTTCCGGGGAGCTGTTTTTT.

J is TRBJ2-7 and V is TRBV9; the D gene is possibly TRBD1 (6 bases). This CDR3 contains 15 residues. CDR1 and CDR2 from the germline V gene are SGDLS and YYNGEE. The V end lost 7 bases, the J end lost 0 bases, and 17 bases lay between the germline ends. The CDR3 DNA reads as TGTGCCAGCTCCCGCCAGGGGTATTCCTCCTACGAGCAGTACTTC. Its protein is CASSRQGYSSYEQYF.

The chain combines TRBV2 with TRBJ2-3; TRBD1 aligns across 7 bases. V lost 1 base to trimming and J lost 1 base; unmatched junction nucleotides: 2. The germline V gene has CDR1 SNHLY and CDR2 FYNNEI. The CDR3 is 15 amino acids. CDR3: CASSEGTGGTDTQYF. The CDR3 coding sequence is TGTGCCAGCAGTGAAGGAACAGGGGGCACAGATACGCAGTATTTT. Based on the CDR3 plus reference TRBV2 and TRBJ2-3, the full variable domain is EPEVTQTPSHQVTQMGQEVILRCVPISNHLYFYWYRQILGQKVEFLVSFYNNEISEKSEIFDDQFSVERPDGSNFTLKIRSTKLEDSAMYFCASSEGTGGTDTQYFGPGTRLTVL.

The chain carries TRBV29-1 and TRBJ1-6; a possible D gene is TRBD1 (5 bases). Per germline, CDR1 SQVTM and CDR2 ANQGSEA. The ends were cut back, 4 bases at V and 8 bases at J, with 12 bases in the middle. The CDR3 has 13 residues. The CDR3 region is CSVAREIDSPLHF. CDR3 nucleotide sequence: TGCAGCGTTGCCAGGGAGATTGATTCACCCCTCCACTTT. The variable domain in full, completed from reference TRBV29-1 and TRBJ1-6, reads SAVISQKPSRDICQRGTSLTIQCQVDSQVTMMFWYRQQPGQSLTLIATANQGSEATYESGFVIDKFPISRPNLTFSTLTVSNMSPEDSSIYLCSVAREIDSPLHFGNGTRLTVT.

The chain carries TRBV7-9 and TRBJ2-7, with D perhaps matching TRBD1 (6 bases). This CDR3 region has 15 residues. Germline values: CDR1 SEHNR, CDR2 FQNEAQ (reference sequence). V was pared by 5 bases and J by 2 bases, with 16 bases between. This chain's CDR3 is CASSIRRDTAYEQYF. Written as DNA, the CDR3 is TGTGCCAGCAGCATAAGACGGGACACCGCCTACGAGCAGTACTTC. Variable domain in full (rest from reference TRBV7-9 and TRBJ2-7): DTGVSQNPRHKITKRGQNVTFRCDPISEHNRLYWYRQTLGQGPEFLTYFQNEAQLEKSRLLSDRFSAERPKGSFSTLEIQRTEQGDSAMYLCASSIRRDTAYEQYFGPGTRLTVT.

The rearrangement uses TRBV5-6 and TRBJ2-5; 7 bases line up with TRBD1. This CDR3 spans 14 amino acids. V lost 0 bases and J lost 5; bases outside the gene matches: 4. Germline CDR1 and CDR2: SGHDT and YYEEEE. The DNA for the CDR3 is TGTGCCAGCAGCTTGGCAGGGGGTTGGGAGACCCAGTACTTC. Translation: CASSLAGGWETQYF.

This clone was found once. For the CDR3, the DNA is TGTGCCAGCAGCTCCGGGACTAGTTCCTACAATGAGCAGTTCTTC. Its translation: CASSSGTSSYNEQFF. The rearrangement links TRBV7-9 to TRBJ2-1, with 8 bases identical to TRBD2. V was pared by 4 bases and J by 1 base, with 3 bases of the junction left unmatched. Germline lookup yields CDR1 SEHNR and CDR2 FQNEAQ (reference sequence). The CDR3 length is 15 residues.

The V and J genes are TRBV4-1 and TRBJ2-1, with 7 bases that match TRBD2. The CDR3 sequence is 12 residues long. V lost 0 bases and J lost 13; bases outside the gene matches: 3. Looked up from germline, CDR1 is MGHRA and CDR2 is YSYEKL. This CDR3 is CASSQDRLAQFF. The CDR3 DNA is TGCGCCAGCAGCCAAGACCGACTAGCCCAGTTCTTC.